The clone carrying this T cell receptor (beta chain) was detected a few times. Between the trimmed V and J ends, which lost 0 bases and 3 bases, there was a span of 13 bases. Germline CDR1 reads SGHRS; CDR2 reads YFSETQ. This CDR3 spans 15 amino acids. This entry belongs to a study of T cells in Graves' hyperthyroidism and ophthalmopathy. Amplified TCR beta CDR3 regions came from RNA transcripts. In the first-round RT-PCR of the TCR CDR3, the HTBI primer set was used. A single record per CDR3 protein comes from TCRdb applying MiXCR to the multiplex PCR reads. The table shows more than 450,000 distinct CDR3 sequences, with just under 20% occurring only once.

The receptor was isolated from a man aged 35 to 55 with Graves' ophthalmopathy. The chain employs TRBV5-1 and TRBJ2-7, with D unclear. The sequenced sample consisted of blood. The CDR3 protein is CASSLAEMVLYEQYF. The CDR3 bases are TGCGCCAGCAGCTTGGCCGAGATGGTTCTCTACGAGCAGTACTTC.